This entry lists 30 T cell receptor beta chains sequenced from one sample in a study of blood T cells in healthy people across ages. Sample-barcoded 5' priming and a J-beta primer mix drove a second PCR of about 6 to 12 cycles. TCRdb fed the 5' RACE reads into MiXCR, producing one record per CDR3 protein. The table shows about 630,000 distinct CDR3 sequences, with 21% occurring only once. Specimen: blood. These receptor sequences come from a man in his 70s in good health.

This clonotype came up a few times. The chain joins TRBV29-1 to TRBJ2-2; possibly TRBD1 for D (5 bases). Germline V gene data show CDR1 as SQVTM and CDR2 as ANQGSEA. The CDR3 extends over 14 amino acids. Trimming cost V 2 bases and J 3 bases, with 10 bases left between them. CDR3 region: CSVELDKYTGELFF. The CDR3 coding sequence is TGCAGCGTTGAATTGGACAAATACACCGGGGAGCTGTTTTTT.

This clonotype appeared a few times. V usage is TRBV7-9 and J usage is TRBJ1-1; D is uncertain. There are 11 residues in the CDR3. V gave up 4 bases and J gave up 7 bases, with 7 bases separating them. The germline V gene encodes CDR1 SEHNR and CDR2 FQNEAQ (reference sequence). The CDR3 DNA follows: TGTGCCAGCAGCTCCGTTAGTGAAGCTTTCTTT. It translates to CASSSVSEAFF. Filled out from reference TRBV7-9 and TRBJ1-1, the complete variable domain reads DTGVSQNPRHKITKRGQNVTFRCDPISEHNRLYWYRQTLGQGPEFLTYFQNEAQLEKSRLLSDRFSAERPKGSFSTLEIQRTEQGDSAMYLCASSSVSEAFFGQGTRLTVV.

The chain combines TRBV2 with TRBJ2-5; D gene unclear. This CDR3 spans 12 amino acids. V was clipped by 7 bases and J by 5 bases, with 11 bases between them. Germline CDR1 is SNHLY and CDR2 is FYNNEI. The CDR3, as DNA: TGTGCCAGCAAAGAGGATGATGAGACCCAGTACTTC. It codes for CASKEDDETQYF. Supplemented by reference TRBV2 and TRBJ2-5, the full variable domain reads EPEVTQTPSHQVTQMGQEVILRCVPISNHLYFYWYRQILGQKVEFLVSFYNNEISEKSEIFDDQFSVERPDGSNFTLKIRSTKLEDSAMYFCASKEDDETQYFGPGTRLLVL.

The chain joins TRBV7-2 to TRBJ2-5; D uncertain. CDR3 length: 13 amino acids. The V gene's germline CDR1 is SGHTA and CDR2 FQGNSA. Trimming stripped 3 bases from V and 3 bases from J, with 8 bases between. CDR3 residues: CASSFRVEETQYF. Here the CDR3 DNA reads TGTGCCAGCAGCTTCCGTGTAGAAGAGACCCAGTACTTC. The full variable domain, completed using reference TRBV7-2 and TRBJ2-5, is GAGVSQSPSNKVTEKGKDVELRCDPISGHTALYWYRQSLGQGLEFLIYFQGNSAPDKSGLPSDRFSAERTGGSVSTLTIQRTQQEDSAVYLCASSFRVEETQYFGPGTRLLVL.

The chain couples TRBV15 to TRBJ1-3, with D maybe TRBD1 (5 bases). The CDR3 totals 16 residues. V lost 3 bases and J lost 0, with 12 bases in between. Per the germline V gene, CDR1 is LNHNV and CDR2 is YYDKDF (reference sequence). The CDR3, as DNA: TGTGCCACCAGCAGCAGGGAGCTGCCCTCTGGAAACACCATATATTTT. The encoded protein is CATSSRELPSGNTIYF.

This clonotype was picked up many times. The V gene is TRBV6-2 or TRBV6-3, the J gene TRBJ1-2; D not certain. Trimming took 0 bases from V and 4 from J, leaving 6 bases between them. Germline V gene lookup returns CDR1 MNHEY and CDR2 SVGEGT. The CDR3 loop spans 13 amino acids. The CDR3 nucleotides are TGTGCCAGCAGTTACTCGTCTAGCTATGGCTACACCTTC. It specifies CASSYSSSYGYTF.

This clonotype was counted between two and nine times. The rearrangement joins TRBV2 to TRBJ2-3; 14 bases match TRBD2. The CDR3 runs 16 residues. Per germline, CDR1 SNHLY and CDR2 FYNNEI. Trimming at V came to 5 bases and at J to 9 bases, leaving 10 bases not matched to a gene. The CDR3 is CASSQDPGTSGRTQYF. The CDR3 coding sequence is TGTGCCAGCAGTCAAGACCCTGGGACTAGCGGGAGAACGCAGTATTTT.

The chain carries TRBV5-6 and TRBJ2-7; a weak D match, TRBD1 (6 bases). CDR3 size: 14 residues. Germline V lookup: CDR1 SGHDT, CDR2 YYEEEE. V was clipped by 4 bases and J by 3 bases, with 14 bases between them. CDR3 amino acids: CASSTAGAGYEQYF. DNA for the CDR3: TGTGCCAGCAGCACCGCAGGGGCCGGCTACGAGCAGTACTTC. Together with reference TRBV5-6 and TRBJ2-7, the CDR3 gives the full variable domain: DAGVTQSPTHLIKTRGQQVTLRCSPKSGHDTVSWYQQALGQGPQFIFQYYEEEERQRGNFPDRFSGHQFPNYSSELNVNALLLGDSALYLCASSTAGAGYEQYFGPGTRLTVT.

This clonotype has more than one count but fewer than ten. The chain combines TRBV20-1 with TRBJ1-1; possible D gene TRBD1, 5 bases. The germline gives CDR1 DFQATT, CDR2 SNEGSKA (reference sequence). V lost 0 bases and J 1 base, leaving 12 bases between the germline ends. The CDR3 is 15 amino acids. CDR3 DNA sequence: TGCAGTGCTAGAGATCCAGGGCTTAAGAACACTGAAGCTTTCTTT. Its protein product is CSARDPGLKNTEAFF.

V gene TRBV28 combines with J gene TRBJ2-5; D perhaps matches TRBD2 (5 bases). In germline, CDR1 is MDHEN, CDR2 SYDVKM. V gave up 1 base and J gave up 5 bases, with 11 bases separating them. The CDR3 covers 14 residues. CDR3 bases: TGTGCCAGCAGTTTATTTAGCGACGGGGAGACCCAGTACTTC. This translates into CASSLFSDGETQYF.

This clonotype was seen a handful of times. The V and J genes are TRBV3-1 and TRBJ2-5; the D is unclear. The V end lost 6 bases, the J end lost 7 bases, and 18 bases lay between the germline ends. CDR1 is LGHDT, CDR2 YNNKEL, per germline (reference sequence). CDR3 length: 14 residues. Here the CDR3 DNA reads TGTGCCAGCAGTCGACTTGCCGAAGAAGGGACCCAGTACTTC. Encoded protein: CASSRLAEEGTQYF.

V gene TRBV27 combines with J gene TRBJ1-2; 9 bases are a match to TRBD1. V lost 2 bases and J lost 6; bases outside the gene matches: 13. The CDR3 is 17 residues long. Per the germline V gene, CDR1 is MNHEY and CDR2 is SMNVEV (reference sequence). CDR3 sequence (DNA): TGTGCCAGCAGTTTAACTCTCCGGGACAGGGTTAGTCATGGCTACACCTTC. Translated: CASSLTLRDRVSHGYTF.

In this sample, this clonotype turned up a few times. This chain links TRBV7-2 with TRBJ1-5, with D unresolved. The CDR3 has 17 residues. Germline values: CDR1 SGHTA, CDR2 FQGNSA. V lost 5 bases, J lost 2 bases, and 19 bases lay in between. The CDR3 spells CASSPDPRPRGNQPQHF. CDR3 DNA sequence: TGTGCCAGCAGCCCTGACCCACGCCCTAGGGGCAATCAGCCCCAGCATTTT.

This clonotype has at least ten counts. V is TRBV20-1 and J is TRBJ2-5; possible D gene TRBD1, 6 bases. V was pared by 0 bases and J by 2 bases, with 16 bases between. Germline CDR1 and CDR2: DFQATT and SNEGSKA (reference sequence). CDR3 length: 16 amino acids. CDR3: CSARDSGTSLQETQYF. CDR3 coding DNA: TGCAGTGCTAGAGATTCCGGGACAAGCCTTCAAGAGACCCAGTACTTC.

This clonotype occurred a few times. The J gene is TRBJ1-2, the V gene TRBV12-3 or TRBV12-4, with a tentative D call TRBD1 (5 bases). Deletions cut 3 bases from V and 1 base from J, with 12 bases between. The CDR3 consists of 15 residues. CDR3 nucleotide sequence: TGTGCCAGCAGTTTGTGGCGAGGGGATAACTATGGCTACACCTTC. Translating it yields CASSLWRGDNYGYTF.

CDR3 residues: CATLSSRGEGDEQFF. CDR3 sequence (DNA): TGTGCCACTCTTTCCTCAAGGGGCGAAGGCGATGAGCAGTTCTTC. V and J are TRBV10-3 and TRBJ2-1, with a possible D match to TRBD1 (5 bases). V was cut by 10 bases and J by 8 bases, with 24 bases left in between. CDR3 size: 15 residues. Germline CDR1 is ENHRY and CDR2 is SYGVKD.

The chain carries TRBV30 and TRBJ2-1, with TRBD1 identical over 10 bases. TRBJ2-7 explains the end of the DNA better; the J call may be wrong. Germline CDR1 is GTSNPN and CDR2 is SVGIG (reference sequence). The CDR3 totals 14 residues. Here the CDR3 reads CAWRGGQGAYEQYF. For the CDR3, the DNA is TGTGCCTGGAGGGGCGGACAGGGGGCCTACGAGCAGTACTTC.

There are a few counts of this clonotype. This chain uses TRBV2 with TRBJ2-3, with 8 nucleotides matching TRBD1. This CDR3 region has 15 residues. The J segment lost 0 bases and the V segment lost 6 bases, leaving 5 bases of the junction unmatched. Germline-derived CDR1 and CDR2 are SNHLY and FYNNEI. CDR3 DNA: TGTGCCAGCAGAAGGGACAGGCCTAGCACAGATACGCAGTATTTT. It translates to CASRRDRPSTDTQYF.

The rearrangement links TRBV18 to TRBJ2-5; D gene unclear. Germline V gene sequence: CDR1 KGHSH, CDR2 LQKENI. This CDR3 comprises 15 residues. Trimming stripped 3 bases from V and 0 bases from J, with 11 bases between. The DNA of the CDR3 is TGTGCCAGCTCACCCAAGCGAGCTAACCAAGAGACCCAGTACTTC. It yields the protein CASSPKRANQETQYF.

The CDR3 sequence is CASSGTTEGYGYTF. CDR3 DNA: TGTGCCAGCAGTGGAACAACAGAAGGCTATGGCTACACCTTC. This sequence joins TRBV2 and TRBJ1-2; D not resolved. The CDR3 loop spans 14 amino acids. Trimming removed 4 bases at V and 4 bases at J, with 13 bases between. CDR1 is SNHLY and CDR2 is FYNNEI in the germline V gene.

There are a few counts of this clonotype. The chain uses TRBV12-5 and TRBJ1-1; D gene unclear. This CDR3 has 13 residues. Germline CDR1 is LGHNT and CDR2 is FRNRAP. The V end was cut by 6 bases, the J end by 0 bases, with 8 bases between. The CDR3 nucleotides are TGTGCTAGTGGCGAAGGGATGAACACTGAAGCTTTCTTT. This encodes CASGEGMNTEAFF.

As to this clonotype: One base away lies a much larger clone, so this may be a sequencing read error. The chain couples TRBV12-3 or TRBV12-4 to TRBJ2-5; 10 bases agree with TRBD1. CDR3 length: 15 amino acids. This CDR3 is CASSSRDRGKETQCF. CDR3 coding DNA: TGTGCCAGCAGTTCTCGGGACAGGGGTAAAGAGACCCAGTGCTTC.

V usage is TRBV7-2 and J usage is TRBJ2-3, with a tentative D call TRBD1 (5 bases). From germline, CDR1 is SGHTA and CDR2 FQGNSA. CDR3 size: 15 residues. Trimming took off 1 base at V and 3 bases at J, with 11 bases between the two ends. The CDR3 sequence is CASSLGGSITDTQYF. DNA of the CDR3: TGTGCCAGCAGCTTAGGGGGCAGCATTACAGATACGCAGTATTTT.

This clonotype occurred a few times. The rearrangement links TRBV2 to TRBJ2-1; D could derive from TRBD1 or TRBD2 (5 bases each). The V end was cut by 1 base, the J end by 12 bases, with 13 bases between. This CDR3 spans 13 amino acids. Germline V gene lookup returns CDR1 SNHLY and CDR2 FYNNEI. DNA for the CDR3: TGTGCCAGCAGTGAAGGGAACCGGGACCGGCAGTTCTTC. It specifies CASSEGNRDRQFF.

This clonotype was seen a few times. The gene calls are TRBV7-2 and TRBJ2-2, with D tentatively TRBD1 (5 bases). Deletions cut 3 bases from V and 4 bases from J, with 12 bases between. Looked up from germline, CDR1 is SGHTA and CDR2 is FQGNSA. The CDR3 is 15 residues long. The CDR3 region is CASSLVTGSTGELFF. The CDR3 nucleotides are TGTGCCAGCAGCTTGGTCACAGGCAGCACCGGGGAGCTGTTTTTT.

The rearrangement uses TRBV3-1 and TRBJ1-1; 9 positions match TRBD1. With 0 bases clipped from V and 6 bases from J, the junction kept 5 bases outside the gene matches. Germline loops: CDR1 LGHDT, CDR2 YNNKEL (reference sequence). The length of the CDR3 is 15 residues. DNA for the CDR3: TGTGCCAGCAGCCAAGACGGGACAGGGACATCTGAAGCTTTCTTT. It specifies CASSQDGTGTSEAFF.

The rearrangement uses TRBV4-1 and TRBJ1-2; 10 bases line up with TRBD1. Germline V CDR1 and CDR2: MGHRA, YSYEKL. V gave up 3 bases and J gave up 8 bases; unmatched junction bases: 12. The CDR3 is made up of 16 amino acids. For the CDR3, the DNA is TGCGCCAGCAGCCATCCGGGGACAGGGGCGATGCGAGGCTACACCTTC. Residues: CASSHPGTGAMRGYTF.

This clonotype turned up a few times. The CDR3 sequence: CSARGTDSYEQYF. CDR3 sequence (DNA): TGCAGTGCTAGAGGGACTGATTCTTACGAGCAGTACTTC. The chain uses TRBV20-1 and TRBJ2-7; D might be TRBD2 (5 bases). This CDR3 region has 13 residues. Germline CDR1 DFQATT, CDR2 SNEGSKA (reference sequence). V was trimmed by 1 base and J by 4 bases, leaving 11 bases between them.

The chain combines TRBV7-9 with TRBJ2-6; a possible D gene is TRBD2 (5 bases). With 7 bases removed from V and 2 bases from J, the gap between germline ends came to 15 bases. This CDR3 has 16 amino acids. In germline, CDR1 is SEHNR, CDR2 FQNEAQ (reference sequence). CDR3 nucleotides: TGTGCCAGCACACCGATTGGGGAGACTGGGGCCAACGTCCTGACTTTC. Amino acids: CASTPIGETGANVLTF.

The chain joins TRBV7-3 to TRBJ1-2; D gene unclear. The CDR3 has 13 residues. Trimming removed 7 bases at V and 9 bases at J, with 18 bases between. CDR1 is SGHTA and CDR2 is FQGTGA in the germline V gene. The CDR3 sequence: CASTEGVLLSYTF. The CDR3, as DNA: TGTGCCAGCACTGAAGGAGTCCTGTTGAGCTACACCTTC.